This T cell receptor (beta chain) was identified in a study of CD8 T cells in ankylosing spondylitis. General study points: A TCR beta motif of roughly eight highly homologous variants appeared characteristic of ankylosing spondylitis blood. Within peripheral blood, clones linked to disease were CD8+ and relatively rare. Disease-linked clones reportedly concentrated significantly in matched ankylosing spondylitis synovial fluid.

This clonotype was observed at least ten times. The antigen is undetermined. Germline and junction disagree at one end, which may indicate a read error. Library preparation for TCR beta used quantitative 5'-RACE with molecular barcodes. TCRdb independently ran MiXCR on the 5' RACE reads; one entry per CDR3 protein. The sample lists over 700,000 distinct CDR3 sequences, under 20% occurring once. Germline CDR1 reads SGHRS; CDR2 reads YFSETQ. The CDR3 has 14 residues. This sequence joins TRBV5-1 and TRBJ2-3; 8 bases are a match to TRBD2. This TCR was recovered from a male donor with ankylosing spondylitis. Source material: blood, either unsorted or a sorted T cell fraction (not recorded which). This CDR3 reads CASSRGGSTDTQYF. The CDR3 nucleotides read TGTGCCAGCAGTCGGGGGGGGAGCACAGATACGCAGTATTTT.